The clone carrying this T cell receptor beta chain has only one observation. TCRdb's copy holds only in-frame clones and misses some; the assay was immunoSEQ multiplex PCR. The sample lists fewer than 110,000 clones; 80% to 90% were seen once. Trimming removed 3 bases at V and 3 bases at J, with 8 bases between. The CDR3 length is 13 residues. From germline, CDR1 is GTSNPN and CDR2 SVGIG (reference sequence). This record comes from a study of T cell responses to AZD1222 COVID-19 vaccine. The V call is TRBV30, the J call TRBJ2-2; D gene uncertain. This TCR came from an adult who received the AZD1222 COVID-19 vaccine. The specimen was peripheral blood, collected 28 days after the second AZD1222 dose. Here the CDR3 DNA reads TGTGCCTGGAGCAGGTCTTACACCGGGGAGCTGTTTTTT. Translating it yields CAWSRSYTGELFF. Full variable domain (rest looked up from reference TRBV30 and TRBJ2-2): SQTIHQWPATLVQPVGSPLSLECTVEGTSNPNLYWYRQAAGRGLQLLFYSVGIGQISSEVPQNLSASRPQDRQFILSSKKLLLSDSGFYLCAWSRSYTGELFFGEGSRLTVL.